The 10 T cell receptor beta chains in this list originate from one sample, sequenced in a study of T cell responses to AZD1222 COVID-19 vaccine. TCRdb's copy holds only in-frame clones and misses some; the assay was immunoSEQ multiplex PCR. The data contain roughly 120,000 clones, almost 95% of them seen just once; the ten biggest clones take up 1.6%. The sample here was peripheral blood, taken 28 days after the second AZD1222 dose. Every receptor here comes from an adult who received the AZD1222 COVID-19 vaccine.

This rearrangement joins TRBV11-2 to TRBJ2-7; 11 bases line up with TRBD2. The CDR3 contains 15 residues. Germline V gene sequence: CDR1 SGHAT, CDR2 FQNNGV. Trimming took 5 bases from V and 3 from J; bases not matched to a gene: 6. CDR3 nucleotides: TGTGCCAGCAGCCCCCGAGGGACTAGCGGCTACGAGCAGTACTTC. Translating gives CASSPRGTSGYEQYF.

The chain has TRBV20-1 and TRBJ2-2; D is uncertain. CDR3 length equals 14 residues. Germline lookup yields CDR1 DFQATT and CDR2 SNEGSKA (reference sequence). V was pared by 3 bases and J by 7 bases, with 15 bases between. The CDR3: CSASGPRVGGELFF. The CDR3 bases are TGCAGTGCTAGTGGCCCAAGAGTCGGCGGGGAGCTGTTTTTT.

In DNA, the CDR3 is TGCAGCGTTGCTAGTCGGGCAGGGGGCCGCAATGAGCAGTTCTTC. Protein product: CSVASRAGGRNEQFF. J is TRBJ2-1 and V is TRBV29-1; 8 positions match TRBD1. Germline lookup yields CDR1 SQVTM and CDR2 ANQGSEA. The CDR3 runs 15 residues. After removal of 4 bases from V and 6 bases from J, the junction contained 11 bases not matched to a gene.

This clone has only one observation. This chain links TRBV24-1 with TRBJ2-5; D call uncertain. The CDR3 covers 13 residues. Per the germline V gene, CDR1 is KGHDR and CDR2 is SFDVKD. V was shortened by 4 bases and J by 1 base, with 6 bases between the two germline ends. The CDR3: CATSEFGQETQYF. The CDR3 DNA reads as TGTGCCACCAGTGAATTTGGCCAAGAGACCCAGTACTTC.

J is TRBJ2-7 and V is TRBV3-1 (or the pseudogene TRBV3-2), with a possible D match to TRBD1 (5 bases). V lost 4 bases and J lost 3, with 13 bases in between. The CDR3 extends over 14 amino acids. In germline, CDR1 is LGHDT, CDR2 YNNKEL (reference sequence). The CDR3 here is CASSLRIGVYEQYF. The CDR3 DNA follows: TGTGCCAGCAGCCTCAGGATAGGGGTCTACGAGCAGTACTTC.

This clone was counted a few times. V gene TRBV28 combines with J gene TRBJ1-5, with D uncertain. CDR3 length equals 15 residues. CDR1 is MDHEN and CDR2 is SYDVKM in the germline V gene. V lost 6 bases and J 1 base, leaving 13 bases between the germline ends. The CDR3 here is CASRPLGGSNQPQHF. Here the CDR3 DNA reads TGTGCCAGCAGGCCTTTAGGAGGAAGCAATCAGCCCCAGCATTTT.

CDR3 in amino acids: CASSLSTSGIGEQYF. CDR3 DNA sequence: TGTGCCAGCAGTTTATCGACTAGCGGGATCGGAGAGCAGTACTTC. The chain carries TRBV27 and TRBJ2-7; 11 bases line up with TRBD2. The germline CDR1 and CDR2 sequences are MNHEY and SMNVEV (reference sequence). V dropped 0 bases and J dropped 7; count of bases not matched to a gene: 5. This CDR3 has 15 residues.

This clone was seen once. The V gene is TRBV6-1, the J gene TRBJ1-5; D not certain. The germline V and J ends were trimmed by 2 bases and 4 bases, with 6 bases remaining between them. The CDR3 is made up of 13 amino acids. The germline gives CDR1 MNHNS, CDR2 SASEGT. This chain's CDR3 is CASSERMNQPQHF. The CDR3 DNA is TGTGCCAGCAGTGAAAGGATGAATCAGCCCCAGCATTTT.

V usage is TRBV5-1 and J usage is TRBJ1-1; D gene unclear. This CDR3 region has 13 residues. V lost 4 bases to trimming and J lost 6 bases, with 13 bases between them. Germline-derived CDR1 and CDR2 are SGHRS and YFSETQ. CDR3 loop: CASSPTPNSEAFF. The CDR3 DNA reads TGCGCCAGCAGCCCTACTCCAAATTCTGAAGCTTTCTTT. The whole variable domain, filled in from reference TRBV5-1 and TRBJ1-1, reads KAGVTQTPRYLIKTRGQQVTLSCSPISGHRSVSWYQQTPGQGLQFLFEYFSETQRNKGNFPGRFSGRQFSNSRSEMNVSTLELGDSALYLCASSPTPNSEAFFGQGTRLTVV.

As regards this clone: Different DNA sequences within this sample yield the same CDR3. The chain couples TRBV19 to TRBJ2-1; 11 bases are shared with TRBD2. The CDR3 spans 14 residues. The germline CDR1 and CDR2 sequences are LNHDA and SQIVND (reference sequence). The junction had 3 bases not matched to a gene; V was cut back by 5 bases and J by 6 bases. In nucleotides, the CDR3 is TGTGCCAGTAGTCTAGCGGGAGGACCCAATGAGCAGTTCTTC. Protein: CASSLAGGPNEQFF.